This TCR beta chain was recorded in a study of neoadjuvant anti-PD-1 for oral cavity cancer. For this clone: Antigen: not known.

Time point in this sample: after neoadjuvant nivolumab, at surgical resection. Study-wide points: With three patients per group, TCR findings need larger cohorts.

The germline V gene has CDR1 MGHRA and CDR2 YSYEKL. V was cut by 9 bases and J by 4 bases, with 16 bases left in between. The CDR3 totals 14 residues. Profiled with immunoSEQ multiplex PCR; TCRdb holds only in-frame clones, not every one. The sample shows about 7,800 clones, around two thirds of them seen only once. Sample: PBMCs, taken after nivolumab (anti-PD-1) treatment. This chain links TRBV4-1 with TRBJ1-5; D not resolved. The source of this sequence is a person aged 40 to 85 with oral cavity squamous cell carcinoma. The DNA of the CDR3 is TGCGCCAGTTCGCAGCTTCACGGAAATCAGCCCCAGCATTTT. Translating gives CASSQLHGNQPQHF.